This TCR beta chain was identified during a study of T cell responses to AZD1222 COVID-19 vaccine (dated by TCRdb to the early 2020s). For context, the study as a whole: Because spike-specific TCR depth and breadth did not differ between the two schedules, AZD1222 recipients who got a second dose at roughly 4 weeks were pooled with those who got a second dose at roughly 12 weeks. A total of about 250 trial participants underwent TCR sequencing, of whom 200 to 220 had received two doses of AZD1222 and some 25 had received two doses of the MenACWY control vaccine. Trial participants were enrolled by age into 18-55, 56-69 and 70-plus year subgroups, with roughly 160, 29 and 62 TCR-sequenced participants respectively.

Interpreted using the paper, the time point label stands for: baseline before first vaccination. The vaccinee samples were drawn from two UK trials, COV001 and COV002, one of which was a single-blind randomized controlled phase 2/3 trial testing AZD1222 (ChAdOx1 nCoV-19) in healthy adults. For TCRbeta chain sequencing, PBMC samples from trial participants were taken at day 0 and at day 28 after the second dose. The CDR3 regions of human TCRbeta chains were analyzed by immunosequencing. From the authors' description of their analysis: TCRs in the repertoires were compared against a reference library of SARS-CoV-2-specific TCRs that had been generated with the MIRA antigen-specificity platform. Breadth meant the fraction of unique TCRs that were SARS-CoV-2-associated, whereas depth meant the fraction of total T cells that were SARS-CoV-2-associated. Using the MIRA data, each spike-specific TCR was assigned both to the spike region to which the TCR was reactive and to a CD4 or CD8 class. Log10-transformed breadth and depth values were compared by one-way ANOVA with Sidak's multiple comparisons tests. TCRdb provides this immuneACCESS table in a form limited to in-frame rearrangements. Some clones are lacking; in checked studies, under half of them reflect an unresolved V gene, and why the rest are absent is not known. V, J and clone size derive from that table, while D and trimming were established from the DNA sequence. This sample has some 90,000 clones in its table, and approximately 86% of those were observed once. The top ten constitute about 8% of the sample.

As to this clone: Its antigen remains undetermined. No much larger clone is present one base from it, and per-base qualities are unavailable.

Overall study outcomes, separate from this receptor: Because no day 14 peak-response samples were available, repertoires were characterized only after the peak T cell response. Most participants were white British and females outnumbered males, and the authors suggested that clonal diversity may have been underestimated. In the small 56-69-year group, the increase in depth fell short of significance, most likely because of low power. Reportedly, almost half of the unique spike-specific TCRs recognized epitopes lying outside the regions that are mutated in the B.1.351 and B.1.1.7 variants. The vaccine-associated CD4 TCRs covered the entire spike protein, and the dominant responses fell in regions 160-218 and 743-854. A significant rise in spike-specific TCR breadth and depth was observed after two AZD1222 doses relative to day 0 and relative to MenACWY recipients. Only a handful of AZD1222 recipients were SARS-CoV-2 seropositive at baseline, limiting conclusions about previously exposed vaccinees.

Sequences were derived from peripheral blood, sampled on day 0 of AZD1222 vaccination. The TCR was taken from an adult in good health.

CDR3 sequence: CATSRVRGTQPQHF. DNA sequence: TGTGCCACCAGCAGAGTTCGGGGGACTCAGCCCCAGCATTTT. The sequence joins TRBV15 to TRBJ1-5; the D gene is perhaps TRBD1, from 5 matching bases. The CDR3 runs 14 residues from the cysteine to the phenylalanine. The kept DNA is CDR3 alone, 42 bases in frame from the first base. Deletion took 1 base off V and 6 bases off J, with a span of 10 bases between the germline ends. The germline V gene (reference sequence) provides CDR1 LNHNV and CDR2 YYDKDF. The full variable domain, completed from the reference TRBV15 and TRBJ1-5 proteins outside the CDR3, reads DAMVIQNPRYQVTQFGKPVTLSCSQTLNHNVMYWYQQKSSQAPKLLFHYYDKDFNNEADTPDNFQSRRPNTSFCFLDIRSPGLGDTAMYLCATSRVRGTQPQHFGDGTRLSIL.